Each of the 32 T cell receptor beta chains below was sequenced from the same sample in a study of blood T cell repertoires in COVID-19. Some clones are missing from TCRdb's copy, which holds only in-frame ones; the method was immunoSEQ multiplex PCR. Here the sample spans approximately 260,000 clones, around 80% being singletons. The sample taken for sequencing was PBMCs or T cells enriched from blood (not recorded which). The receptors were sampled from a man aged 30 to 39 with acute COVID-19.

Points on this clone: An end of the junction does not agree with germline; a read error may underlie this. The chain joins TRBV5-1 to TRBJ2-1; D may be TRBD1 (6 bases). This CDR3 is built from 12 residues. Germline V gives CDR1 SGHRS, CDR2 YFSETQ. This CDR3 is CASSFGQNEQFF. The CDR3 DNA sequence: TGTGCCAGCAGCTTCGGACAGAATGAGCAGTTCTTC. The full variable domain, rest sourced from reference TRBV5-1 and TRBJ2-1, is KAGVTQTPRYLIKTRGQQVTLSCSPISGHRSVSWYQQTPGQGLQFLFEYFSETQRNKGNFPGRFSGRQFSNSRSEMNVSTLELGDSALYLCASSFGQNEQFFGPGTRLTVL.

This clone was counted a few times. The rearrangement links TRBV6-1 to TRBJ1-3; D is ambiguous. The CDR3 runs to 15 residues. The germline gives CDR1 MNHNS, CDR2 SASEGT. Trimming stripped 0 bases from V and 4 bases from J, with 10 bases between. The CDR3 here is CASSEAEGSGNTIYF. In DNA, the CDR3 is TGTGCCAGCAGTGAAGCCGAGGGATCCGGAAACACCATATATTTT.

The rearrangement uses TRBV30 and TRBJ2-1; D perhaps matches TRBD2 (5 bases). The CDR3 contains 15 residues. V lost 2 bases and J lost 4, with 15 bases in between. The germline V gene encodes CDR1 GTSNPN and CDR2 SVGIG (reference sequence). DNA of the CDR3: TGTGCCTGGAGTCTTAGCGAGACCCTATACAATGAGCAGTTCTTC. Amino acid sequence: CAWSLSETLYNEQFF.

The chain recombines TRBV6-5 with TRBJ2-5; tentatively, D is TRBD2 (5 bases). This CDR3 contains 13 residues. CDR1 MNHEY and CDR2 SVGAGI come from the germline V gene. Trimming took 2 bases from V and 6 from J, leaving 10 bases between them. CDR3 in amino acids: CASSYLGVKTQYF. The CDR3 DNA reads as TGTGCCAGCAGTTACCTCGGGGTTAAGACCCAGTACTTC.

CDR3 amino acids: CASSLPGASGGPRAGELFF. CDR3 DNA: TGTGCCAGCTCCCTCCCAGGGGCCAGCGGGGGGCCACGCGCCGGGGAGCTGTTTTTT. This chain connects TRBV18 to TRBJ2-2; 9 bases agree with TRBD2. The CDR3 has 19 amino acids. Germline V gene data show CDR1 as KGHSH and CDR2 as LQKENI. V was clipped by 6 bases and J by 6 bases; unmatched bases: 20.

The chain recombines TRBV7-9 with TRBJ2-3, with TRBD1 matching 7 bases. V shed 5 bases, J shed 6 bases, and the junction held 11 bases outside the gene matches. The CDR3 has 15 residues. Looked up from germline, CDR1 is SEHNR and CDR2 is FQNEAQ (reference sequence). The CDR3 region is CASSLRTGPVDTQYF. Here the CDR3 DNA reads TGTGCCAGCAGCCTACGGACAGGTCCAGTTGATACGCAGTATTTT.

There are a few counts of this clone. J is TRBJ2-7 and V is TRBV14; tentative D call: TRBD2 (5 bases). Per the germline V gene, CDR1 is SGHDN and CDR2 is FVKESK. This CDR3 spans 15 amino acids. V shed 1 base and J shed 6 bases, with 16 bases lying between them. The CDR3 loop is CASSQGRLARSEQYV. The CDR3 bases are TGTGCCAGCAGCCAAGGACGTTTAGCGAGATCCGAGCAGTACGTC.

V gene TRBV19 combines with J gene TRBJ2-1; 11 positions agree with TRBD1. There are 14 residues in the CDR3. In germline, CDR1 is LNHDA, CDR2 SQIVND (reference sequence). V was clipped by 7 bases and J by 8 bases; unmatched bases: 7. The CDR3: CASTGTGGYHEQFF. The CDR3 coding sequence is TGTGCCAGTACCGGGACAGGGGGGTATCATGAGCAGTTCTTC.

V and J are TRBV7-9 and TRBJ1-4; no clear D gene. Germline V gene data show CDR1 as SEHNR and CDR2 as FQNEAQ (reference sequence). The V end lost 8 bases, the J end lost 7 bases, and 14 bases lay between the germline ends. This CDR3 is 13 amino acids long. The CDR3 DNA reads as TGTGCCAGCCGCGTGGGAGTGGGTGAAAAACTGTTTTTT. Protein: CASRVGVGEKLFF.

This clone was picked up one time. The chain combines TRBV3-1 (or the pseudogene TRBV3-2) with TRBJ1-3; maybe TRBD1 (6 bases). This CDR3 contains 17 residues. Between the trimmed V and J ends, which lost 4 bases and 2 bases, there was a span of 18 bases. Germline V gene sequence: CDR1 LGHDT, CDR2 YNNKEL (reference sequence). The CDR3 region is CASSPLHQGSAGNTIYF. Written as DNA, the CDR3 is TGTGCCAGCAGCCCCTTACATCAGGGGAGCGCTGGAAACACCATATATTTT.

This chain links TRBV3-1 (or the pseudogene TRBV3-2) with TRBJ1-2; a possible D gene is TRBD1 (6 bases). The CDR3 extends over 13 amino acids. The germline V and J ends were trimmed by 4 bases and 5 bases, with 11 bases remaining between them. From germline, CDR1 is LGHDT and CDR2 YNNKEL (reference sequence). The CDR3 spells CASSRWTEYGYTF. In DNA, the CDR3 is TGTGCCAGCAGCCGGTGGACAGAATATGGCTACACCTTC.

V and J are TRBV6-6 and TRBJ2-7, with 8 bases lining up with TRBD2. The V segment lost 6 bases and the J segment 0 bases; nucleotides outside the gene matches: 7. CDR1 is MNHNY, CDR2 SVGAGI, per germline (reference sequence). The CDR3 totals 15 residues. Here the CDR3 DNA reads TGTGCCAGCAGGGGTAGCGGGAAGAGCTCCTACGAGCAGTACGTC. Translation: CASRGSGKSSYEQYV.

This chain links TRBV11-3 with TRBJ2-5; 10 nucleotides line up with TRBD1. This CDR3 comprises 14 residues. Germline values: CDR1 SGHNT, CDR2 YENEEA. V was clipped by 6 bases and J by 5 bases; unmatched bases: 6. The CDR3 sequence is CASSSTGGEETQYF. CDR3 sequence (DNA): TGTGCCAGCAGTTCGACAGGGGGCGAGGAGACCCAGTACTTC.

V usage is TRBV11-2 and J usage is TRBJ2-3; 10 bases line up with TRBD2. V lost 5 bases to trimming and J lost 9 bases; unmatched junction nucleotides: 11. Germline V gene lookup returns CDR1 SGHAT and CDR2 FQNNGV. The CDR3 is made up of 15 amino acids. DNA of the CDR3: TGTGCCAGCAGCCCCCGGGTAGCGGGGGGTCTGACGCAGTATTTT. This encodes CASSPRVAGGLTQYF.

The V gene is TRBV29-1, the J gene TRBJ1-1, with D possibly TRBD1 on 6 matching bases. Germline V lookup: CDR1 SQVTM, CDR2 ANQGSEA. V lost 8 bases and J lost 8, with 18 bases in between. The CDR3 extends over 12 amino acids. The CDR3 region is CSFNLRGQEAFF. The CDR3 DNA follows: TGCAGCTTCAACTTAAGAGGACAGGAAGCTTTCTTT. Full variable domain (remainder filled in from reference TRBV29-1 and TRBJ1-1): SAVISQKPSRDICQRGTSLTIQCQVDSQVTMMFWYRQQPGQSLTLIATANQGSEATYESGFVIDKFPISRPNLTFSTLTVSNMSPEDSSIYLCSFNLRGQEAFFGQGTRLTVV.

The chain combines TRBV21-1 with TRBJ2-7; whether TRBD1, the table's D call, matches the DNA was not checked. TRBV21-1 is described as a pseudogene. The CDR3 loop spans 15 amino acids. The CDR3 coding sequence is TGTGCCAGCACCGAGGACAGACACCTCAGTTACGAGCAGTACGTC. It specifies CASTEDRHLSYEQYV.

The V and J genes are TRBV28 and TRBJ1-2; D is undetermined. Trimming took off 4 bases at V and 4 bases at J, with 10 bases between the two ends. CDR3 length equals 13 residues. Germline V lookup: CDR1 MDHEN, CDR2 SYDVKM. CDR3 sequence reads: CASSSYSGYGYTF. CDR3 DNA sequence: TGTGCCAGCAGTTCTTATTCGGGCTATGGCTACACCTTC.

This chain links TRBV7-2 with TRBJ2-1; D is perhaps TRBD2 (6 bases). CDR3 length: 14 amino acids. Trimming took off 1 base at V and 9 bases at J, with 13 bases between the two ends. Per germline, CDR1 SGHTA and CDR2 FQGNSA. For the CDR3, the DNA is TGTGCCAGCAGCTTAGAGAGGCGGGAAGGTGAGCAGTTCTTC. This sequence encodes CASSLERREGEQFF.

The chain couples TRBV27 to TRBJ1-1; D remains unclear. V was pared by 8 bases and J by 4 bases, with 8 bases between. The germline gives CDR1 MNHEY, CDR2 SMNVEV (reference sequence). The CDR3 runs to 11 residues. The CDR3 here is CASRSGTEAFF. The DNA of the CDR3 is TGTGCCAGCCGTTCGGGCACTGAAGCTTTCTTT.

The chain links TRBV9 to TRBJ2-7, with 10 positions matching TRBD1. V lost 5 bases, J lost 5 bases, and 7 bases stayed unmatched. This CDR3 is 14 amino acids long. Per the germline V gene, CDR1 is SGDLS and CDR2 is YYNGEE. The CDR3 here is CASSPGTGAHEQYV. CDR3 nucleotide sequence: TGTGCCAGCAGTCCCGGGACAGGGGCACACGAGCAGTACGTC.

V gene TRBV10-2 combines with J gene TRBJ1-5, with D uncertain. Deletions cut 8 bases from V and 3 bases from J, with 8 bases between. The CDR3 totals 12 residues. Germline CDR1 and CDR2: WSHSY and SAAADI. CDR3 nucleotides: TGCGCCAGCGCTCCTATCAATCAGCCCCAGCATTTT. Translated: CASAPINQPQHF.

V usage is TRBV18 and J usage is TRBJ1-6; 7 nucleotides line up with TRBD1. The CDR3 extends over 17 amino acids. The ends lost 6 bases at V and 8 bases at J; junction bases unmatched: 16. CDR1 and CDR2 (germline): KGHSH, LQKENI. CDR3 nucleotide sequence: TGTGCCAGCTCTCCCATCTACCGGGACAGCCCTTATTCACCCCTCCACTTT. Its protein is CASSPIYRDSPYSPLHF.

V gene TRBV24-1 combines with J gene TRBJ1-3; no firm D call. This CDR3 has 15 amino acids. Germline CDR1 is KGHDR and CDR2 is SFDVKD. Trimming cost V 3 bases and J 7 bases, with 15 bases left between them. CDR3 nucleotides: TGTGCCACCAGTGATACAAGGGAGACCTCGAACACCATATATTTT. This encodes CATSDTRETSNTIYF.

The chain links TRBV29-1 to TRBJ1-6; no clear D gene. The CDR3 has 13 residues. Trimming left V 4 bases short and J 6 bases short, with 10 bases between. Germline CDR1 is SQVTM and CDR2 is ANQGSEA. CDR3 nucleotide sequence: TGCAGCGTTGGGAGTGCAGCTAATTCACCCCTCCACTTT. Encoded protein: CSVGSAANSPLHF.

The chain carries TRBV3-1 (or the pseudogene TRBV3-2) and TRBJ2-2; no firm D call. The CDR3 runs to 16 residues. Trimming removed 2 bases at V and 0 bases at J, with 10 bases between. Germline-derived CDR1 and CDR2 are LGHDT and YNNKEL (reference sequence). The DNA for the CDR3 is TGTGCCAGCAGCCAAAAACGACACGCGAACACCGGGGAGCTGTTTTTT. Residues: CASSQKRHANTGELFF.

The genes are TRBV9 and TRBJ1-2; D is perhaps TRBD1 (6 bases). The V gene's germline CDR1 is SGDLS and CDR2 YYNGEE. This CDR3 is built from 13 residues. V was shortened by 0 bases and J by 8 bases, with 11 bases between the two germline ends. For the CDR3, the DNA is TGTGCCAGCAGCGTAGACAGGGTTTTGGGCTACACCTTC. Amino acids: CASSVDRVLGYTF.

The CDR3 spells CASSIRGQGNGEAFF. For the CDR3, the DNA is TGTGCCAGTAGTATAAGGGGACAGGGTAACGGTGAAGCTTTCTTT. The chain carries TRBV19 and TRBJ1-1; TRBD1 matches at 9 bases. CDR1 and CDR2 (germline): LNHDA, SQIVND (reference sequence). This CDR3 region has 15 residues. The V gene end was trimmed by 2 bases and the J gene end by 7 bases; junction bases not matched to a gene: 8.

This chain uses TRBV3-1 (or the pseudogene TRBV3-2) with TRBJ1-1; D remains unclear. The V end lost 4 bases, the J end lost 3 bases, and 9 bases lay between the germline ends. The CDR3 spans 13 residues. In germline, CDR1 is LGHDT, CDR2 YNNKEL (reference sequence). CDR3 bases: TGTGCCAGCAGCCCGCTATATGACACTGAAGCTTTCTTT. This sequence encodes CASSPLYDTEAFF.

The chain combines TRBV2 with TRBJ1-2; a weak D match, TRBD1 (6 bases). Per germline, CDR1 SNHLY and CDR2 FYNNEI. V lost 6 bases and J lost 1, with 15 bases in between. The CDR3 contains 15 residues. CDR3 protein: CASSADRSDNYGYTF. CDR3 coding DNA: TGTGCCAGCAGCGCAGACAGGAGCGATAACTATGGCTACACCTTC.

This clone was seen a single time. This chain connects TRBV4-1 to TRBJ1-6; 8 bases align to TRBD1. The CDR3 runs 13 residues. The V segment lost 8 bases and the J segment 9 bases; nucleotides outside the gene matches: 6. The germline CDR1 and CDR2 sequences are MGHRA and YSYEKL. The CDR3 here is CASYSGGFSPLHF. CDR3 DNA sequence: TGCGCCAGCTACTCAGGGGGCTTTTCACCCCTCCACTTT.

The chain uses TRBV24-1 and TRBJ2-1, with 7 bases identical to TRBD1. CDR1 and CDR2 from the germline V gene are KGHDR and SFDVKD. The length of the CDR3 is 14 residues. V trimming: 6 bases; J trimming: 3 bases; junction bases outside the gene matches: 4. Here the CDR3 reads CATSKRTGYNEQFF. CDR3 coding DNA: TGTGCCACCAGTAAAAGGACAGGCTACAATGAGCAGTTCTTC.

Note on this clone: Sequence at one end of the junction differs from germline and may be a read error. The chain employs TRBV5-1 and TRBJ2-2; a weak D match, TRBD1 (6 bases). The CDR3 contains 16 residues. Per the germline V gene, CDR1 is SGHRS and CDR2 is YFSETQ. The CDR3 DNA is TGTGCCAGCAGCTTCCGGGACATCCGGAACACCGGGGAGCTGTTTTTT. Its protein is CASSFRDIRNTGELFF.